This T cell receptor (beta chain) was documented in a study of CD8+CD57+ T cells in acquired aplastic anemia. Study summary: When averaged, DNA from sorted CD4+ and CD8+ cells came to around 3 ug.

Genomic DNA, the template, was used for profiling of the TCR beta VDJ and CDR3. TCRdb reprocessed the reads via MiXCR and lists one record per CDR3 protein. The data show more than 250,000 distinct CDR3 sequences, with 65% to 90% seen just once and 40% to 55% held by the top ten. The CDR3 covers 15 residues. CDR1 and CDR2 from the germline V gene are SEHNR and FQNEAQ (reference sequence). V dropped 4 bases and J dropped 14; count of bases not matched to a gene: 17. Patients chosen for sequencing had shown CD8+CD57+ cell expansion by flow cytometry. Severe acquired aplastic anemia affected all patients.

The specimen sequenced was sorted CD4+, CD8+, or CD8+CD57+ T cells (not recorded which) from PBMCs. The chain is built from TRBV7-9 and TRBJ2-1; 7 nucleotides line up with TRBD2. This TCR came from a human donor with aplastic anemia. CDR3 residues: CASSCQRSGESDEFF. CDR3 coding DNA: TGTGCCAGCAGCTGTCAAAGAAGCGGGGAGAGCGATGAGTTCTTC.